A selection of T cell receptor beta chains follows, all from one sample in a study of shared clonotypes between healthy human individuals. Profiling relied on immunoSEQ multiplex PCR, and the TCRdb table lists in-frame clones only, not all of them. Among about 530,000 clones listed, roughly 85% were seen once. The sequencing input was PBMCs. The receptors shown here come from a woman between 40 and 50 years old in good health. Some clones in this sample may be carry-over from other donors' samples. The CDR3 runs from the conserved cysteine through the conserved F or W. D genes are given only for firm matches. Only some rows state a clone size, as once, few, many or a class for expanded clones.

TRBD2	TRBV28	TRBJ2-1	NA	CASRSASGSPSYNEQFF	TGTGCCAGCAGGAGCGCTAGCGGGAGTCCCTCCTACAATGAGCAGTTCTTC
NA	TRBV30	TRBJ1-1	NA	CAWSVQWVSEAFF	TGTGCCTGGAGTGTACAATGGGTGAGTGAAGCTTTCTTT
NA	TRBV21-1	TRBJ1-2	NA	CASPVRDRAYGYTF	TGTGCCAGCCCGGTAAGGGACAGGGCCTATGGCTACACCTTC
TRBD1	TRBV28	TRBJ2-7	NA	CASTPADRDFHEQYF	TGTGCCAGCACCCCGGCGGACAGGGACTTCCACGAGCAGTACTTC
TRBD2	TRBV2	TRBJ2-7	once	CASSDAAGVSYEQYF	TGTGCCAGCAGTGATGCTGCGGGAGTAAGCTACGAGCAGTACTTC
NA	TRBV9	TRBJ1-4	NA	CASSGREGSREKLFF	TGTGCCAGCAGCGGGCGGGAAGGTAGTAGGGAAAAACTGTTTTTT
NA	TRBV27	TRBJ1-6	few	CASSLLGSPLHF	TGTGCCAGCAGTTTACTGGGGTCACCCCTCCACTTT
NA	TRBV19	TRBJ2-7	NA	CASRRGGRTSYEQYF	TGTGCCAGTCGAAGGGGGGGGAGGACTTCCTACGAGCAGTACTTC
NA	TRBV5-6	TRBJ2-3	NA	CASSLLTSTDTQYF	TGTGCCAGCAGCTTGTTAACTAGCACAGATACGCAGTATTTT
NA	TRBV7-6	TRBJ1-5	NA	CASSLDLRRNQPQHF	TGTGCCAGCAGCTTAGATCTACGAAGGAATCAGCCCCAGCATTTT
NA	TRBV30	TRBJ2-7	NA	CAWGGRVTYEQYF	TGTGCCTGGGGCGGACGGGTTACCTACGAGCAGTACTTC
NA	TRBV7-2	TRBJ1-2	NA	CASSPAGETYGYTF	TGTGCCAGCAGCCCGGCCGGGGAAACCTATGGCTACACCTTC
NA	TRBV4-3	TRBJ2-7	NA	CASSQDHSSLYEQYF	TGCGCCAGCAGCCAAGACCATTCTTCCCTCTACGAGCAGTACTTC
NA	TRBV7-3	TRBJ1-1	few	CASRQASGNTEAFF	TGTGCCAGCAGGCAAGCCTCTGGGAACACTGAAGCTTTCTTT
NA	TRBV7-2	TRBJ1-4	NA	CASREQGRTNEKLFF	TGTGCCAGCAGGGAACAGGGCCGTACTAATGAAAAACTGTTTTTT
NA	TRBV5-1	TRBJ1-1	NA	CASSLASTAEAFF	TGCGCCAGCAGCTTGGCTAGTACAGCAGAAGCTTTCTTT
NA	TRBV7-9	TRBJ1-2	NA	CASSSTGYGYTF	TGTGCCAGCAGCTCCACAGGGTATGGCTACACCTTC
NA	TRBV7-9	TRBJ1-5	NA	CASSRGSNQPQHF	TGTGCCAGCAGCCGGGGGAGCAATCAGCCCCAGCATTTT
NA	TRBV20-1	TRBJ1-2	NA	CSADTDYGYTF	TGCAGTGCGGACACGGACTATGGCTACACCTTC
TRBD1	TRBV7-2	TRBJ2-5	few	CASSSPGTVGQYF	TGTGCCAGCAGCTCACCTGGGACAGTTGGGCAGTACTTC
TRBD2	TRBV2	TRBJ2-2	NA	CASSGTGRAPGELFF	TGTGCCAGCAGTGGGACCGGGAGGGCCCCCGGGGAGCTGTTTTTT
TRBD1	TRBV5-1	TRBJ2-2	once	CASSLGAGGSAGELFF	TGCGCCAGCAGCTTGGGGGCAGGGGGCAGCGCCGGGGAGCTGTTTTTT
NA	TRBV19	TRBJ2-2	NA	CASSIAPGELFF	TGTGCCAGTAGTATAGCCCCCGGGGAGCTGTTTTTT
NA	TRBV7-3	TRBJ1-3	NA	CATVILTGPSGNTIYF	TGTGCCACCGTGATCCTTACAGGGCCCTCTGGAAACACCATATATTTT
TRBD2	TRBV27	TRBJ2-7	NA	CASSLSPSGSYEQYF	TGTGCCAGCAGTTTATCACCTAGCGGTTCCTACGAGCAGTACTTC
NA	TRBV6-8	TRBJ1-5	NA	CASTVNQPQHF	TGTGCCAGCACCGTCAATCAGCCCCAGCATTTT
NA	TRBV2	TRBJ2-5	NA	CASSGVGETQYF	TGTGCCAGCAGTGGTGTAGGGGAGACCCAGTACTTC
NA	TRBV7-8	TRBJ2-7	NA	CASSLTWGGEQYF	TGTGCCAGCAGCCTAACATGGGGCGGCGAGCAGTACTTC
NA	TRBV15	TRBJ2-7	NA	CATSRDVLAREQYF	TGTGCCACCAGCAGAGATGTTCTAGCTCGGGAGCAGTACTTC
TRBD2	TRBV29-1	TRBJ2-7	NA	CSVVFSLAGDEQYF	TGCAGCGTTGTATTCTCACTAGCGGGAGACGAGCAGTACTTC
TRBD2	TRBV5-4	TRBJ2-3	NA	CASSARLASGDTQYF	TGTGCCAGCAGCGCCCGACTAGCTTCGGGAGATACGCAGTATTTT
TRBD1	TRBV7-9	TRBJ2-7	NA	CASSYRQGPYEQYF	TGTGCCAGCAGCTACAGACAGGGACCCTACGAGCAGTACTTC
NA	TRBV14	TRBJ1-2	NA	CASSQGDRLYGYTF	TGTGCCAGCAGCCAAGGAGACCGCCTCTATGGCTACACCTTC
NA	TRBV19	TRBJ2-1	once	CASSKAADHEQFF	TGTGCCAGTAGTAAGGCGGCGGATCATGAGCAGTTCTTC
TRBD2	TRBV20-1	TRBJ2-1	NA	CSAGLASEQFF	TGCAGTGCCGGACTAGCGTCTGAGCAGTTCTTC
TRBD2	TRBV7-6	TRBJ2-1	NA	CASSLLAGGQDEQFF	TGTGCCAGCAGCTTACTAGCGGGAGGGCAGGATGAGCAGTTCTTC
TRBD2	TRBV6-5	TRBJ2-1	NA	CASSAGLAGGEQFF	TGTGCCAGCAGTGCGGGACTAGCGGGGGGAGAGCAGTTCTTC